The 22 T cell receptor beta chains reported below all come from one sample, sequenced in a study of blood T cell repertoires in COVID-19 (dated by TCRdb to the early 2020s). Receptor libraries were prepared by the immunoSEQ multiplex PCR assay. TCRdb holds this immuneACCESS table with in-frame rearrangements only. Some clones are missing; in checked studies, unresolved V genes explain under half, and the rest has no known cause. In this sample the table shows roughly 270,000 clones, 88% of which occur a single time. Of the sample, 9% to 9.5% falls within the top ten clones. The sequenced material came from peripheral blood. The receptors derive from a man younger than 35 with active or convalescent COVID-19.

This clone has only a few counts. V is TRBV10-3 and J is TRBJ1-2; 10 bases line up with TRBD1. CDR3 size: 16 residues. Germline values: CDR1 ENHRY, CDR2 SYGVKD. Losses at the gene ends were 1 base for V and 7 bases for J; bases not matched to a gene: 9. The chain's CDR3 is CAISEFVPGQGTGYTF. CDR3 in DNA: TGTGCCATCAGTGAGTTTGTGCCGGGACAGGGGACTGGCTACACCTTC.

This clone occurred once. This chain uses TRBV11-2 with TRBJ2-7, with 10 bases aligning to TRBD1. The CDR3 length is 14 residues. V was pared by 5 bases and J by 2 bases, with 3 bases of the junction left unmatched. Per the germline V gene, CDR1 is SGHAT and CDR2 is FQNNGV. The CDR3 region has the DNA TGTGCCAGCAGCCCGGGACAGGGGCCCTACGAGCAGTACTTC. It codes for CASSPGQGPYEQYF.

CDR3 nucleotide sequence: TGTGCCAGCAGTCCGAGCGATCGGGGGAACACTGAAGCTTTCTTT. It codes for CASSPSDRGNTEAFF. This sequence joins TRBV28 and TRBJ1-1; the D is unclear. With 5 bases removed from V and 1 base from J, the gap between germline ends came to 14 bases. Germline loops: CDR1 MDHEN, CDR2 SYDVKM. CDR3 length: 15 amino acids.

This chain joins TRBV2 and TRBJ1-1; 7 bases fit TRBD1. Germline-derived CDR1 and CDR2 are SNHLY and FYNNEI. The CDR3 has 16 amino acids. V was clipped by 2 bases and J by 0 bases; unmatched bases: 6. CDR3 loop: CASSETGTVMNTEAFF. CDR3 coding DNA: TGTGCCAGCAGTGAAACCGGGACAGTCATGAACACTGAAGCTTTCTTT.

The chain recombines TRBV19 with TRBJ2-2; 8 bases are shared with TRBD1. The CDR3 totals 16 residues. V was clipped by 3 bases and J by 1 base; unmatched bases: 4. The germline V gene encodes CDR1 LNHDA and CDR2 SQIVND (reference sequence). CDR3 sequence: CASSISGTGNTGELFF. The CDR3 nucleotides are TGTGCCAGTAGTATCTCCGGGACAGGGAACACCGGGGAGCTGTTTTTT.

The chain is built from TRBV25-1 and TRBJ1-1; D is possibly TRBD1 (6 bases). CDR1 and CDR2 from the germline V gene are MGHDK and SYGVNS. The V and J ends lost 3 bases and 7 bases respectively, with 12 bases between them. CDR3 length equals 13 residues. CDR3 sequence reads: CASSDIQGIEAFF. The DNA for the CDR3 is TGTGCCAGCAGTGACATTCAGGGGATTGAAGCTTTCTTT.

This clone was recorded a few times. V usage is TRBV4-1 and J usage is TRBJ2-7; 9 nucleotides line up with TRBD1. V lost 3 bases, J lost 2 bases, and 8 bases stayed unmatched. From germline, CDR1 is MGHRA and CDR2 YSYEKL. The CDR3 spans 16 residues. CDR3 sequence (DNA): TGCGCCAGCAGCCAGGGCCGGGACAGGGTCACCTACGAGCAGTACTTC. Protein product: CASSQGRDRVTYEQYF.

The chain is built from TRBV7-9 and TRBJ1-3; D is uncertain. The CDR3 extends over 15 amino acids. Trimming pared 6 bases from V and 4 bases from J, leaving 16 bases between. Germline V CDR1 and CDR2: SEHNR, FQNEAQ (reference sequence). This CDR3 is CASRPSPGRGNTIYF. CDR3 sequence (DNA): TGTGCCAGCAGACCTAGCCCCGGCAGGGGAAACACCATATATTTT.

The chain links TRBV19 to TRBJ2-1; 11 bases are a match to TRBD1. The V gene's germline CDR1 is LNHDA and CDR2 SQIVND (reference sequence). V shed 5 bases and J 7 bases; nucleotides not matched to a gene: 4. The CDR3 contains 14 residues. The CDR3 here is CASSDGQGANEQFF. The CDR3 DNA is TGTGCCAGTAGTGACGGACAGGGGGCAAATGAGCAGTTCTTC.

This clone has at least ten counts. Here the CDR3 DNA reads TGTGCCAGCAGCTACGAGACAGGGCGCTCCTACGAGCAGTACTTC. Translation: CASSYETGRSYEQYF. V and J are TRBV2 and TRBJ2-7; 7 nucleotides align to TRBD1. The junction had 8 bases not matched to a gene; V was cut back by 6 bases and J by 0 bases. The CDR3 runs to 15 residues. The germline CDR1 and CDR2 sequences are SNHLY and FYNNEI. Filled out from reference TRBV2 and TRBJ2-7, the complete variable domain reads EPEVTQTPSHQVTQMGQEVILRCVPISNHLYFYWYRQILGQKVEFLVSFYNNEISEKSEIFDDQFSVERPDGSNFTLKIRSTKLEDSAMYFCASSYETGRSYEQYFGPGTRLTVT.

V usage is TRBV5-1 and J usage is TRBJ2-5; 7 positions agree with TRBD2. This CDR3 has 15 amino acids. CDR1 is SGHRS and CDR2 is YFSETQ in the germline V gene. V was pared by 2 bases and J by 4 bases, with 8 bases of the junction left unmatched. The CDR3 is CASSLEGGKGETQYF. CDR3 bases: TGCGCCAGCAGCTTAGAGGGAGGGAAGGGAGAGACCCAGTACTTC.

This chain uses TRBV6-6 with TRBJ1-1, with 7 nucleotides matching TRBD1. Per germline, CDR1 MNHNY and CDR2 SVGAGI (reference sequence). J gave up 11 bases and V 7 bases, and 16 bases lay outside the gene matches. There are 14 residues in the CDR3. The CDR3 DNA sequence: TGTGCCAGCAATTCCGGGACAGTGGGTCTCCGGGCTTTCTTT. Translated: CASNSGTVGLRAFF.

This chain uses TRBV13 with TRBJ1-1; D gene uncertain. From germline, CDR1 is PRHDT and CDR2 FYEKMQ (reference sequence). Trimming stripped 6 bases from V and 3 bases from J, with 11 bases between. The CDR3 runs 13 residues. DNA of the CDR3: TGTGCCAGCAGGGAGGGTGGGGACACTGAAGCTTTCTTT. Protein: CASREGGDTEAFF.

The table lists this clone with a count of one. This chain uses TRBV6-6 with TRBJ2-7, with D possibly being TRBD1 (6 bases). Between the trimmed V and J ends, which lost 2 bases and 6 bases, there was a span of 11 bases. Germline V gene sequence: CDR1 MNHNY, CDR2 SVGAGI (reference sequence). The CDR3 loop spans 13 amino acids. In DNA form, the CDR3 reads TGTGCCAGCAGTTACCCACAGGGAAGCGAGCAGTACTTC. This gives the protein CASSYPQGSEQYF.

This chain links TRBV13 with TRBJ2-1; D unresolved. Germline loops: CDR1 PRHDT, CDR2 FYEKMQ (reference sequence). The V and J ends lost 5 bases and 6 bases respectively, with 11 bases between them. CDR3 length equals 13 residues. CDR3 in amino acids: CASSEETSNEQFF. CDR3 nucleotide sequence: TGTGCCAGCAGCGAGGAGACCTCCAATGAGCAGTTCTTC.

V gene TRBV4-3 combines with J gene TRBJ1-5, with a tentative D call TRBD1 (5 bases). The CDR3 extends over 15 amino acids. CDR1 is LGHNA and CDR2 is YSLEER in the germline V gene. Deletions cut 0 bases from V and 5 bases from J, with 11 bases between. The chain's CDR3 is CASSQDNRGDQPQHF. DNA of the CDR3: TGCGCCAGCAGCCAAGATAATAGGGGCGATCAGCCCCAGCATTTT.

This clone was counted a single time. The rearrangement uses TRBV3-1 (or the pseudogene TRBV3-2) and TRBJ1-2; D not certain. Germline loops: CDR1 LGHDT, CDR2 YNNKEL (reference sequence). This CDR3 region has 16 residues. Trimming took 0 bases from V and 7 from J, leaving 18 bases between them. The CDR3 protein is CASSQDLRSEGVGYTF. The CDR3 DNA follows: TGTGCCAGCAGCCAAGATCTTAGGTCGGAGGGTGTTGGCTACACCTTC.

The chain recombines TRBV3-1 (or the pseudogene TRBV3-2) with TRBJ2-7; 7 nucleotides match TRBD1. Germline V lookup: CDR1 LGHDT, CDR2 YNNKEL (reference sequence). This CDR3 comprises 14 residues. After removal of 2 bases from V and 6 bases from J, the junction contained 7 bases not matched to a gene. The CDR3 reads CASSQRDRGSEQYF. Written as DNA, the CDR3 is TGTGCCAGCAGCCAAAGGGACAGAGGGAGCGAGCAGTACTTC.

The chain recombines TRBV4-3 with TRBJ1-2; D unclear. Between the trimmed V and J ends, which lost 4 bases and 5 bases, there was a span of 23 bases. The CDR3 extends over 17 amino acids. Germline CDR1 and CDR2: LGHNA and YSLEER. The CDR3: CASSPENLYTGLYGYTF. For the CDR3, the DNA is TGCGCCAGCAGCCCAGAAAATCTCTATACGGGATTATATGGCTACACCTTC.

DNA for the CDR3: TGTGCCAGCAGCTTTGGGACTAGCGACAACGAGCAGTACTTC. It is translated as CASSFGTSDNEQYF. This chain joins TRBV13 and TRBJ2-7, with 10 bases lining up with TRBD2. The ends lost 3 bases at V and 5 bases at J; junction bases unmatched: 4. CDR1 and CDR2 from the germline V gene are PRHDT and FYEKMQ (reference sequence). CDR3 length: 14 residues.

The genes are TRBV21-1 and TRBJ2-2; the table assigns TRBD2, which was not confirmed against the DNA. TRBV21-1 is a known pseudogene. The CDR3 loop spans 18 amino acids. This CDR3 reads CASSRWEENGMETGELFF. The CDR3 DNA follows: TGTGCCAGCAGCCGTTGGGAGGAAAACGGAATGGAGACCGGGGAGCTGTTTTTT.

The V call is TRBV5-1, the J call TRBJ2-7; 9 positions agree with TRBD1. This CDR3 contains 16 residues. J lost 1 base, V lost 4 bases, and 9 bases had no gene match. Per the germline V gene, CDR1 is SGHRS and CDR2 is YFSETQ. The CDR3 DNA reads TGCGCCAGCAGCCCAGGGGCGACAGGGGGATCCTACGAGCAGTACTTC. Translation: CASSPGATGGSYEQYF. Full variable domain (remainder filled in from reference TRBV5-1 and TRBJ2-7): KAGVTQTPRYLIKTRGQQVTLSCSPISGHRSVSWYQQTPGQGLQFLFEYFSETQRNKGNFPGRFSGRQFSNSRSEMNVSTLELGDSALYLCASSPGATGGSYEQYFGPGTRLTVT.